A single sample is the source of the 31 T cell receptor beta chains below, sequenced in a study of T-cell reconstitution after alpha-beta-depleted transplantation in children. Preparation of the TCRbeta library used unique molecular identifiers. TCRdb redid the calling of the PCR reads with MiXCR, one entry per CDR3 protein. In the table there are a few hundred thousand distinct CDR3 sequences, over 20% of which are singletons. The sample in question was PBMCs, obtained before TCRalphabeta/CD19-depleted stem cell transplant. Receptors originate from a boy in the first two years of life with Wiskott-Aldrich syndrome, due to receive a stem cell transplant.

The gene calls are TRBV7-2 and TRBJ2-7, with 10 bases lining up with TRBD2. This CDR3 spans 18 amino acids. After removal of 0 bases from V and 2 bases from J, the junction contained 10 bases not matched to a gene. Germline V gene sequence: CDR1 SGHTA, CDR2 FQGNSA. CDR3 region: CASSLAGVAGGIPYEQYF. The CDR3 DNA reads TGTGCCAGCAGCTTAGCGGGGGTAGCGGGAGGAATCCCCTACGAGCAGTACTTC.

This chain joins TRBV7-9 and TRBJ2-5; D not resolved. CDR3 length: 14 amino acids. The germline V gene encodes CDR1 SEHNR and CDR2 FQNEAQ (reference sequence). V shed 3 bases and J shed 2 bases, with 10 bases lying between them. The CDR3 spells CASSFRLEQETQYF. DNA of the CDR3: TGTGCCAGCAGCTTCCGACTGGAACAAGAGACCCAGTACTTC.

J is TRBJ2-1 and V is TRBV18, with TRBD2 identical over 10 bases. The CDR3 loop spans 16 amino acids. With 2 bases clipped from V and 3 bases from J, the junction kept 4 bases outside the gene matches. Germline V gene sequence: CDR1 KGHSH, CDR2 LQKENI. In DNA, the CDR3 is TGTGCCAGCTCACCAGTACTAGCGGGATACTACAATGAGCAGTTCTTC. It codes for CASSPVLAGYYNEQFF.

The sample holds a few counts of this clonotype. This chain connects TRBV9 to TRBJ1-2, with D unresolved. The germline V gene encodes CDR1 SGDLS and CDR2 YYNGEE. Trimming removed 4 bases at V and 8 bases at J, with 15 bases between. The CDR3 length is 13 residues. The CDR3 reads CASSLREVEGYTF. DNA of the CDR3: TGTGCCAGCAGCCTCCGGGAAGTGGAGGGCTACACCTTC.

This clonotype has a handful of counts. The chain carries TRBV6-1 and TRBJ1-2, with D possibly matching TRBD1 (5 bases). V gave up 7 bases and J gave up 6 bases, with 24 bases separating them. The germline V gene encodes CDR1 MNHNS and CDR2 SASEGT. This CDR3 has 16 amino acids. CDR3 DNA sequence: TGTGCCAGCAAATTTCCAGGGAAGGAGCCAGAAGATGGCTACACCTTC. It encodes CASKFPGKEPEDGYTF.

The chain combines TRBV6-1 with TRBJ2-3; 8 bases fit TRBD2. Germline assignment: CDR1 MNHNS and CDR2 SASEGT. The trim removed 6 bases at V and 6 bases at J, leaving 11 bases unmatched. The CDR3 is 15 amino acids. For the CDR3, the DNA is TGTGCCAGCAGAGAGGTAGCGGGGTCCTCCGATACGCAGTATTTT. Translation: CASREVAGSSDTQYF.

The chain combines TRBV20-1 with TRBJ2-6, with a weak D call TRBD2 (7 bases). The CDR3 sequence is 17 residues long. Per germline, CDR1 DFQATT and CDR2 SNEGSKA (reference sequence). The germline V and J ends were trimmed by 4 bases and 2 bases, with 18 bases remaining between them. In DNA form, the CDR3 reads TGCAGTGCTACCACTGGCGGGGGCGTCCCTGGGGCCAACGTCCTGACTTTC. Translating gives CSATTGGGVPGANVLTF.

This clonotype has only a few counts. The gene calls are TRBV18 and TRBJ2-7; TRBD2 aligns across 8 bases. There are 15 residues in the CDR3. Germline V gives CDR1 KGHSH, CDR2 LQKENI. The J segment lost 4 bases and the V segment lost 3 bases, leaving 8 bases of the junction unmatched. Written as DNA, the CDR3 is TGTGCCAGCTCACCCCTTAGCGGGACCAATTACGAGCAGTACTTC. Its translation: CASSPLSGTNYEQYF.

This clonotype has more than one count but fewer than ten. This chain joins TRBV25-1 and TRBJ1-5; D is uncertain. The CDR3 has 15 amino acids. Germline loops: CDR1 MGHDK, CDR2 SYGVNS. Trimming pared 5 bases from V and 0 bases from J, leaving 11 bases between. The CDR3 bases are TGTGCCAGCAGTTTTCGACGGTATAGCAATCAGCCCCAGCATTTT. It is translated as CASSFRRYSNQPQHF.

This clonotype was observed a handful of times. V and J are TRBV2 and TRBJ2-3; 10 positions match TRBD2. Germline V CDR1 and CDR2: SNHLY, FYNNEI. V was clipped by 7 bases and J by 0 bases; unmatched bases: 1. The CDR3 is made up of 14 amino acids. CDR3 region: CASKTSGSTDTQYF. The CDR3 DNA is TGTGCCAGCAAGACTAGCGGGAGCACAGATACGCAGTATTTT.

V usage is TRBV7-2 and J usage is TRBJ1-2; D is unresolved. This CDR3 has 13 amino acids. The germline V gene has CDR1 SGHTA and CDR2 FQGNSA. V lost 8 bases to trimming and J lost 1 base, with 11 bases between them. CDR3 sequence (DNA): TGTGCCAGCCGAGGACGGGGTAACTATGGCTACACCTTC. Its protein product is CASRGRGNYGYTF.

The gene calls are TRBV5-1 and TRBJ2-7; 11 bases are shared with TRBD2. CDR3 length: 19 amino acids. Germline V gene lookup returns CDR1 SGHRS and CDR2 YFSETQ. V shed 4 bases, J shed 0 bases, and the junction held 15 bases outside the gene matches. CDR3 DNA: TGCGCCAGCAGCGGGTCTAGCGGGAGGTCTCCATGGAGCTCCTACGAGCAGTACTTC. Amino acid sequence: CASSGSSGRSPWSSYEQYF.

The rearrangement links TRBV20-1 to TRBJ2-1; TRBD2 agrees at 11 bases. J gave up 0 bases and V 4 bases, and 2 bases lay outside the gene matches. The germline CDR1 and CDR2 sequences are DFQATT and SNEGSKA (reference sequence). This CDR3 spans 15 amino acids. CDR3 DNA sequence: TGCAGTGCTAATCTAGCGGGAGGCTCCTACAATGAGCAGTTCTTC. Translated, it gives CSANLAGGSYNEQFF.

The chain recombines TRBV5-1 with TRBJ2-3; TRBD2 matches 16 bases. Trimming removed 2 bases from V and 2 bases from J; junction bases left unmatched: 11. The CDR3 loop spans 20 amino acids. Germline values: CDR1 SGHRS, CDR2 YFSETQ. The CDR3 DNA is TGCGCCAGCAGCTTCCCGAGGACGGGACTAGCGGGAGGGGCCACAGATACGCAGTATTTT. It translates to CASSFPRTGLAGGATDTQYF.

This sequence joins TRBV3-1 and TRBJ1-2, with TRBD1 as a possible D gene (6 bases). Trimming stripped 7 bases from V and 4 bases from J, with 13 bases between. There are 13 residues in the CDR3. Germline V gives CDR1 LGHDT, CDR2 YNNKEL (reference sequence). The CDR3 loop reads CASTIGQSYGYTF. CDR3 coding DNA: TGTGCCAGCACTATCGGACAGTCCTATGGCTACACCTTC.

The chain employs TRBV2 and TRBJ2-2; TRBD1 or TRBD2 may be the D gene (6 bases each). V dropped 10 bases and J dropped 0 bases, with 24 bases sitting between them. The CDR3 sequence is 18 residues long. Germline V gives CDR1 SNHLY, CDR2 FYNNEI. The CDR3 spells CAICLWPWGAPNTGELFF. The CDR3 DNA sequence: TGTGCCATCTGTTTATGGCCCTGGGGGGCCCCGAACACCGGGGAGCTGTTTTTT.

A few counts support this clonotype. This CDR3 reads CATSDSTRGNEQFF. Here the CDR3 DNA reads TGTGCCACCAGTGATTCTACCAGGGGGAATGAGCAGTTCTTC. The chain joins TRBV24-1 to TRBJ2-1, with 7 bases that match TRBD1. Germline CDR1 reads KGHDR; CDR2 reads SFDVKD. This CDR3 is 14 amino acids long. Germline trimming cut 2 bases from V and 7 bases from J; bases unmatched to any gene: 4.

The V gene is TRBV30, the J gene TRBJ2-1; 13 bases fit TRBD2. The V and J ends lost 3 bases and 7 bases, in that order; junction bases with no gene match: 6. The CDR3 sequence is 15 residues long. Germline CDR1 is GTSNPN and CDR2 is SVGIG (reference sequence). CDR3 sequence: CAWRTSGRRANEQFF. The CDR3, as DNA: TGTGCCTGGAGGACTAGCGGGAGGAGGGCGAATGAGCAGTTCTTC. Drawing the rest from reference TRBV30 and TRBJ2-1, the complete variable domain is SQTIHQWPATLVQPVGSPLSLECTVEGTSNPNLYWYRQAAGRGLQLLFYSVGIGQISSEVPQNLSASRPQDRQFILSSKKLLLSDSGFYLCAWRTSGRRANEQFFGPGTRLTVL.

This clonotype was observed at least ten times. This sequence joins TRBV5-1 and TRBJ2-7; the match to TRBD1 covers 10 bases. The V gene end was trimmed by 4 bases and the J gene end by 1 base; junction bases not matched to a gene: 2. This CDR3 is built from 14 residues. Per the germline V gene, CDR1 is SGHRS and CDR2 is YFSETQ. CDR3 protein: CASSRDRGSYEQYF. In DNA, the CDR3 is TGCGCCAGCAGCCGGGACAGGGGATCCTACGAGCAGTACTTC.

The V and J genes are TRBV3-1 and TRBJ2-5; D unresolved. The CDR3 runs to 15 residues. From germline, CDR1 is LGHDT and CDR2 YNNKEL (reference sequence). Trimming took 7 bases from V and 2 from J, leaving 17 bases between them. The CDR3 DNA follows: TGTGCCAGCAACAGTGCAGCACCGAGACAAGAGACCCAGTACTTC. It codes for CASNSAAPRQETQYF.

Only a few counts were recorded for this clonotype. CDR3 loop: CSASTGTQPQHF. DNA of the CDR3: TGCAGTGCTAGCACGGGAACTCAGCCCCAGCATTTT. The chain recombines TRBV20-1 with TRBJ1-5; D call uncertain. The CDR3 is 12 residues long. CDR1 is DFQATT and CDR2 is SNEGSKA in the germline V gene (reference sequence). V lost 3 bases to trimming and J lost 6 bases, with 9 bases between them.

CDR3: CASNLGTPIYGELFF. DNA of the CDR3: TGTGCCAGCAACCTCGGGACACCTATCTACGGGGAGCTGTTTTTT. The chain carries TRBV5-6 and TRBJ2-2, with D possibly matching TRBD1 (6 bases). This CDR3 is 15 amino acids long. V was trimmed by 6 bases and J by 7 bases, leaving 19 bases between them. Germline lookup yields CDR1 SGHDT and CDR2 YYEEEE.

V gene TRBV20-1 combines with J gene TRBJ2-7, with TRBD1 as a possible D gene (6 bases). Trimming removed 0 bases at V and 1 base at J, with 13 bases between. CDR1 is DFQATT, CDR2 SNEGSKA, per germline (reference sequence). The CDR3 length is 15 residues. CDR3 sequence reads: CSARDRTAKSYEQYF. The CDR3 DNA reads TGCAGTGCTAGAGATCGGACAGCTAAATCCTACGAGCAGTACTTC.

This clonotype was counted only a few times. This sequence joins TRBV7-6 and TRBJ2-5; D gene uncertain. Germline V CDR1 and CDR2: SGHVS, FNYEAQ. The V end was cut by 1 base, the J end by 3 bases, with 18 bases between. This CDR3 has 17 residues. The CDR3, as DNA: TGTGCCAGCAGCTTAGTCGGCAGTTTCCGTGGGGAAGAGACCCAGTACTTC. Protein sequence: CASSLVGSFRGEETQYF.

The gene calls are TRBV20-1 and TRBJ1-6, with a weak D call TRBD1 (5 bases). Deletions cut 1 base from V and 8 bases from J, with 12 bases between. This CDR3 has 14 residues. Germline loops: CDR1 DFQATT, CDR2 SNEGSKA (reference sequence). CDR3 nucleotide sequence: TGCAGTGCTAGAGGGGTCAGGGCGGATTCACCCCTCCACTTT. This encodes CSARGVRADSPLHF.

This clonotype was counted a few times. The genes are TRBV7-8 and TRBJ2-7, with 8 bases aligning to TRBD1. The CDR3 length is 13 residues. Germline assignment: CDR1 SGHVS and CDR2 FQNEAQ. V lost 8 bases, J lost 4 bases, and 7 bases stayed unmatched. The CDR3 DNA reads as TGTGCCAGCCGAGACAGGGGCGGGTACGAGCAGTACTTC. Protein: CASRDRGGYEQYF.

The chain recombines TRBV20-1 with TRBJ2-6; 9 positions match TRBD2. This CDR3 region has 16 residues. Germline lookup yields CDR1 DFQATT and CDR2 SNEGSKA (reference sequence). Trimming at V came to 3 bases and at J to 2 bases, leaving 5 bases not matched to a gene. The CDR3 nucleotides are TGCAGTGCTAGGACTAGCGGTGCTGCTGGGGCCAACGTCCTGACTTTC. This gives the protein CSARTSGAAGANVLTF.

This chain connects TRBV6-2 or TRBV6-3 to TRBJ1-2, with 7 positions matching TRBD1. Germline V CDR1 and CDR2: MNHEY, SVGEGT. J gave up 4 bases and V 10 bases, and 9 bases lay outside the gene matches. This CDR3 contains 13 residues. The CDR3 region is CATIGTAGYGYTF. CDR3 DNA: TGTGCCACCATAGGGACAGCCGGCTATGGCTACACCTTC.

This clonotype occurred a few times. The chain combines TRBV15 with TRBJ2-7; D uncertain. The ends were cut back, 0 bases at V and 5 bases at J, with 11 bases in the middle. Germline loops: CDR1 LNHNV, CDR2 YYDKDF (reference sequence). The CDR3 sequence is 14 residues long. The CDR3 DNA sequence: TGTGCCACCAGCAGAGATCAGGTGGGCGACGAGCAGTACTTC. This translates into CATSRDQVGDEQYF.

The chain employs TRBV11-2 and TRBJ1-4; 9 bases align to TRBD1. Germline values: CDR1 SGHAT, CDR2 FQNNGV. V was pared by 3 bases and J by 2 bases, with 1 base of the junction left unmatched. The CDR3 sequence is 15 residues long. CDR3 in DNA: TGTGCCAGCAGCTTTACAGGGGGCACTAATGAAAAACTGTTTTTT. Its translation: CASSFTGGTNEKLFF.

This clonotype was counted only a few times. In nucleotides, the CDR3 is TGCGCCAGCAGCTTGGTTGGTTTCAATGAGCAGTTCTTC. Its protein product is CASSLVGFNEQFF. The rearrangement links TRBV5-1 to TRBJ2-1, with D uncertain. Trimming shortened V by 0 bases and J by 6 bases, and 7 bases separated the two germline ends. Germline-derived CDR1 and CDR2 are SGHRS and YFSETQ. The CDR3 runs to 13 residues. The complete variable domain, with remaining parts taken from reference TRBV5-1 and TRBJ2-1, reads KAGVTQTPRYLIKTRGQQVTLSCSPISGHRSVSWYQQTPGQGLQFLFEYFSETQRNKGNFPGRFSGRQFSNSRSEMNVSTLELGDSALYLCASSLVGFNEQFFGPGTRLTVL.